The present T cell receptor (beta chain) was sequenced within a study of T cell changes during pregnancy in multiple sclerosis. The data were produced by immunoSEQ multiplex PCR, yet TCRdb's version contains in-frame clones alone and is incomplete. The sample lists 90,000 to 95,000 clones; around 93% were seen once. The clonotype comes from a female donor with multiple sclerosis, enrolled in a pregnancy study. Sequencing used peripheral blood, obtained in the first trimester of pregnancy.

Here the CDR3 reads CASSLGGGPEKLFF. Written as DNA, the CDR3 is TGTGCCAGCAGCTTGGGAGGGGGACCTGAAAAACTGTTTTTT. The V gene is TRBV5-5, the J gene TRBJ1-4; tentatively, D is TRBD1 (6 bases). Germline loops: CDR1 SGHKS, CDR2 YYEKEE (reference sequence). Trimming shortened V by 0 bases and J by 7 bases, and 10 bases separated the two germline ends. The CDR3 is 14 residues long.